This T cell receptor (beta chain) was sequenced for a study of OX40 agonist ivuxolimab in advanced cancers. About the study: Ivuxolimab was delivered to patients intravenously every 2 weeks at doses spanning 0.01 to 10 mg/kg. The study enrolled dose-escalation patients with hepatocellular carcinoma, melanoma, renal cell or head and neck cancer.

Clones were sequenced by immunoSEQ multiplex PCR, and TCRdb holds only the in-frame ones, with some missing. This sample has over 35,000 clones, with about 89% found just once. Looked up from germline, CDR1 is SGHTA and CDR2 is FQGNSA. The V end lost 1 base, the J end lost 0 bases, and 10 bases lay between the germline ends. The CDR3 runs 15 residues. General observations from the study: Partial responders receiving 0.1-3.0 mg/kg showed among the lowest clonal expansion.

Note on this clone: What it recognizes is unknown.

This TCR was recovered from an adult with an advanced solid tumor such as melanoma, head and neck, liver or kidney cancer. The chain employs TRBV7-2 and TRBJ2-7; no reliable D call. The starting material was CD4+ or CD8+ T cells sorted from blood, obtained in a trial of the OX40 agonist ivuxolimab. CDR3 DNA: TGTGCCAGCAGCTTAGGGGTAGGAGTCTCCTACGAGCAGTACTTC. Amino acid sequence: CASSLGVGVSYEQYF.